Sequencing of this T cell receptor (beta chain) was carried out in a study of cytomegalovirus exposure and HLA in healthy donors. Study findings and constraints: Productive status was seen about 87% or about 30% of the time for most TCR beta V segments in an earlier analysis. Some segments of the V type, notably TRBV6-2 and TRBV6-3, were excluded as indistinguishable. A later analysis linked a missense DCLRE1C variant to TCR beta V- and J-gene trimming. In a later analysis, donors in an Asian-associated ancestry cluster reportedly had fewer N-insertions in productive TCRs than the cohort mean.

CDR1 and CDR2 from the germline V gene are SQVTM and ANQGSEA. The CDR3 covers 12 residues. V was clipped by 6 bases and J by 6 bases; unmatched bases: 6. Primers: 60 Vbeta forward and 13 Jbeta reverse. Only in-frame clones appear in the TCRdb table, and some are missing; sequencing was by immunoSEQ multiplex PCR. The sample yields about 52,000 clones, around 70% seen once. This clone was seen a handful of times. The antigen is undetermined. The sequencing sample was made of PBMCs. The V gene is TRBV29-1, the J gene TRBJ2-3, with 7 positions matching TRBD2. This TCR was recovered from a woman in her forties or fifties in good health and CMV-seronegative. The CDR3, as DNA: TGCAGCGTGCGCTGGGACTACGATACGCAGTATTTT. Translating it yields CSVRWDYDTQYF.